These 18 T cell receptor beta chains were all obtained from the same sample, sequenced in a study of cytomegalovirus exposure and HLA in healthy donors. The PCR used 60 Vbeta and 13 Jbeta primers. Libraries were prepared by immunoSEQ multiplex PCR; TCRdb keeps only in-frame clonotypes and omits some of them. The sample has around 200,000 clones. The sequenced sample consisted of PBMCs. The receptors originated from a woman aged 18-35 years in good health and CMV-seropositive.

This sequence joins TRBV7-2 and TRBJ1-1; perhaps TRBD1 as D (6 bases). V lost 5 bases to trimming and J lost 11 bases, with 15 bases between them. The CDR3 is made up of 12 amino acids. Germline loops: CDR1 SGHTA, CDR2 FQGNSA. The CDR3 DNA reads as TGTGCCAGCAGCAAGAAACGGACAGAGGCTTTCTTT. It encodes CASSKKRTEAFF.

The chain employs TRBV7-2 and TRBJ2-5; TRBD2 aligns across 8 bases. This CDR3 has 17 amino acids. Germline V gene data show CDR1 as SGHTA and CDR2 as FQGNSA. V lost 5 bases, J lost 5 bases, and 16 bases stayed unmatched. CDR3 loop: CASSQTSGGSYGETQYF. For the CDR3, the DNA is TGTGCCAGCAGCCAGACAAGCGGGGGATCCTATGGGGAGACCCAGTACTTC.

This chain uses TRBV12-5 with TRBJ2-3, with D possibly being TRBD1 (6 bases). V lost 0 bases to trimming and J lost 6 bases, with 19 bases between them. The V gene's germline CDR1 is LGHNT and CDR2 FRNRAP. The CDR3 runs 17 residues. The CDR3 region has the DNA TGTGCTAGTGGTTTGGTACTGGGGGCTCCACGAGGGGATACGCAGTATTTT. It translates to CASGLVLGAPRGDTQYF.

The rearrangement links TRBV4-1 to TRBJ1-5; 7 nucleotides align to TRBD1. The V gene end was trimmed by 1 base and the J gene end by 6 bases; junction bases not matched to a gene: 12. This CDR3 region has 17 residues. From germline, CDR1 is MGHRA and CDR2 YSYEKL. The CDR3 loop is CASSQATGIGFSQPQHF. Here the CDR3 DNA reads TGCGCCAGCAGCCAAGCGACAGGGATTGGGTTTAGTCAGCCCCAGCATTTT.

The genes are TRBV29-1 and TRBJ2-7; the D gene is possibly TRBD1 (5 bases). Germline V gene sequence: CDR1 SQVTM, CDR2 ANQGSEA. The CDR3 is 14 amino acids. Trimming stripped 0 bases from V and 3 bases from J, with 12 bases between. For the CDR3, the DNA is TGCAGCGTTGAAGATTCGCGGCAGGGCTACGAGCAGTACTTC. Amino acid sequence: CSVEDSRQGYEQYF.

The chain has TRBV27 and TRBJ2-7; D ambiguous. From germline, CDR1 is MNHEY and CDR2 SMNVEV (reference sequence). This CDR3 contains 15 residues. The V end was cut by 2 bases, the J end by 3 bases, with 14 bases between. CDR3 nucleotides: TGTGCCAGCAGTTTAGGGCCACCTAATCTCTACGAGCAGTACTTC. This encodes CASSLGPPNLYEQYF.

The chain recombines TRBV11-2 with TRBJ1-2, with 10 bases lining up with TRBD1. J lost 5 bases, V lost 4 bases, and 1 base had no gene match. The CDR3 extends over 13 amino acids. Germline-derived CDR1 and CDR2 are SGHAT and FQNNGV. In nucleotides, the CDR3 is TGTGCCAGCAGCTCGGACAGGGGGTATGGCTACACCTTC. This sequence encodes CASSSDRGYGYTF.

This chain connects TRBV14 to TRBJ2-1; 8 nucleotides match TRBD2. V shed 4 bases, J shed 4 bases, and the junction held 9 bases outside the gene matches. Germline CDR1 is SGHDN and CDR2 is FVKESK. The CDR3 extends over 16 amino acids. CDR3: CASSPTRGRKYNEQFF. As DNA, the CDR3 is TGTGCCAGCAGCCCGACTCGCGGGAGGAAATACAATGAGCAGTTCTTC.

The chain combines TRBV5-5 with TRBJ1-1; 9 bases match TRBD1. Trimming at V came to 0 bases and at J to 5 bases, leaving 5 bases not matched to a gene. The CDR3 runs 15 residues. Per germline, CDR1 SGHKS and CDR2 YYEKEE (reference sequence). DNA of the CDR3: TGTGCCAGCAGCTTGGGTCCGGGACAGGGAACTGAAGCTTTCTTT. Amino acids: CASSLGPGQGTEAFF. The entire variable domain, with the rest obtained from reference TRBV5-5 and TRBJ1-1, is as follows: DAGVTQSPTHLIKTRGQQVTLRCSPISGHKSVSWYQQVLGQGPQFIFQYYEKEERGRGNFPDRFSARQFPNYSSELNVNALLLGDSALYLCASSLGPGQGTEAFFGQGTRLTVV.

The chain couples TRBV28 to TRBJ2-7, with a weak D call TRBD1 (6 bases). This CDR3 is 15 amino acids long. V lost 6 bases and J lost 6, with 21 bases in between. CDR1 MDHEN and CDR2 SYDVKM come from the germline V gene. The CDR3: CASSPRTAVFREQYF. The CDR3 DNA sequence: TGTGCCAGCAGCCCTAGGACAGCGGTCTTCCGCGAGCAGTACTTC.

This rearrangement joins TRBV5-6 to TRBJ2-1, with TRBD2 as a possible D gene (5 bases). Germline CDR1 SGHDT, CDR2 YYEEEE. V shed 4 bases and J shed 4 bases, with 6 bases lying between them. The CDR3 is 12 residues long. The CDR3: CASSRLYNEQFF. CDR3 sequence (DNA): TGTGCCAGCAGCAGACTATACAATGAGCAGTTCTTC.

The rearrangement uses TRBV5-1 and TRBJ1-1; TRBD1 is a possible D gene (6 bases). V gave up 3 bases and J gave up 7 bases, with 16 bases separating them. The germline V gene encodes CDR1 SGHRS and CDR2 YFSETQ. The CDR3 is made up of 14 amino acids. In nucleotides, the CDR3 is TGCGCCAGCAGCTCCGCTACGGGGACAAGTGAAGCTTTCTTT. Encoded protein: CASSSATGTSEAFF.

This chain uses TRBV5-1 with TRBJ1-1; a weak D match, TRBD1 (5 bases). V was pared by 7 bases and J by 5 bases, with 15 bases between. The CDR3 runs to 13 residues. Germline lookup yields CDR1 SGHRS and CDR2 YFSETQ. This CDR3 is CASGIGSGTEAFF. CDR3 sequence (DNA): TGCGCCAGCGGAATCGGGTCAGGGACTGAAGCTTTCTTT. The full variable domain, with the rest looked up from reference TRBV5-1 and TRBJ1-1, is KAGVTQTPRYLIKTRGQQVTLSCSPISGHRSVSWYQQTPGQGLQFLFEYFSETQRNKGNFPGRFSGRQFSNSRSEMNVSTLELGDSALYLCASGIGSGTEAFFGQGTRLTVV.

The V gene is TRBV5-1, the J gene TRBJ2-3; 10 bases match TRBD2. The CDR3 consists of 17 residues. J gave up 3 bases and V 0 bases, and 7 bases lay outside the gene matches. The germline CDR1 and CDR2 sequences are SGHRS and YFSETQ. CDR3 region: CASSLVGLATITDTQYF. Written as DNA, the CDR3 is TGCGCCAGCAGCTTGGTGGGACTAGCGACGATAACAGATACGCAGTATTTT.

This sequence joins TRBV6-5 and TRBJ2-1; D is perhaps TRBD2 (6 bases). Germline V gene sequence: CDR1 MNHEY, CDR2 SVGAGI. Between the trimmed V and J ends, which lost 9 bases and 8 bases, there was a span of 11 bases. The CDR3 runs 11 residues. CDR3: CASNSGDEQFF. The CDR3 bases are TGTGCCAGTAATTCGGGGGATGAGCAGTTCTTC.

V usage is TRBV29-1 and J usage is TRBJ2-1; tentatively, D is TRBD2 (5 bases). Trimming pared 2 bases from V and 7 bases from J, leaving 12 bases between. Germline V gene lookup returns CDR1 SQVTM and CDR2 ANQGSEA. CDR3 length: 13 amino acids. The CDR3 DNA is TGCAGCGTTGAAACTAGTCCAAAAAATGAGCAGTTCTTC. This gives the protein CSVETSPKNEQFF.

V and J are TRBV6-9 and TRBJ1-5; D possibly corresponds to TRBD1 (6 bases). Germline V gene lookup returns CDR1 MNHGY and CDR2 SVAAGI. V was pared by 2 bases and J by 5 bases, with 13 bases between. The CDR3 has 15 residues. The CDR3 is CASSYTRAGDQPQHF. The CDR3 DNA reads as TGTGCCAGCAGTTATACCAGGGCAGGGGATCAGCCCCAGCATTTT.

CDR3 residues: CASSISGTGELFF. The DNA of the CDR3 is TGTGCCAGCAGCATTAGCGGTACCGGGGAGCTGTTTTTT. The chain couples TRBV6-4 to TRBJ2-2, with a tentative D call TRBD2 (6 bases). This CDR3 contains 13 residues. Germline V CDR1 and CDR2: MRHNA, SNTAGT. V dropped 6 bases and J dropped 5 bases, with 10 bases sitting between them.